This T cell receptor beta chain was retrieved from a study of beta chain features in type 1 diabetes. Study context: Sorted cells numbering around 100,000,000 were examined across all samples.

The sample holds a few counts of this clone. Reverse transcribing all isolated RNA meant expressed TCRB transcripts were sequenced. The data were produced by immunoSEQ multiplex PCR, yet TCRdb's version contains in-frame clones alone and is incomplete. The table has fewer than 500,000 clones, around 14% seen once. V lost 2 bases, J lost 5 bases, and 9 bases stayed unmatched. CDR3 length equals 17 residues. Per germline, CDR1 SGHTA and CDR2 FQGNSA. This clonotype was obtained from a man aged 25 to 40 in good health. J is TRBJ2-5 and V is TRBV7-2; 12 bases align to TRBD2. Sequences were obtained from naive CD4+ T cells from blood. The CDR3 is CASSLYASGGVRETQYF. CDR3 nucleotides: TGTGCCAGCAGCTTATATGCTAGCGGGGGGGTCCGGGAGACCCAGTACTTC.